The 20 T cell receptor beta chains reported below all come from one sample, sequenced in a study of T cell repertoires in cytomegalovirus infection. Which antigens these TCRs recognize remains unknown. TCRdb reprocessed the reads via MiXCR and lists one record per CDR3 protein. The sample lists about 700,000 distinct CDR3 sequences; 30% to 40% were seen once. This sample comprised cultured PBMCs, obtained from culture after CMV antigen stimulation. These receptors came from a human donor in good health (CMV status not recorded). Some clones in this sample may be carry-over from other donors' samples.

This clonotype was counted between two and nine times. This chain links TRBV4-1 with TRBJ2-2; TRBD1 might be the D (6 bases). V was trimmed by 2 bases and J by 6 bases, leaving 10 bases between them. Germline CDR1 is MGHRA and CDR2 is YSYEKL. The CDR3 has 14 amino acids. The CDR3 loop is CASSQMTGPGELFF. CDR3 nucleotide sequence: TGCGCCAGCAGCCAAATGACAGGCCCCGGGGAGCTGTTTTTT.

The CDR3 DNA is TGTGCCAGCAGCCAAGATGGCAGGGGGCATGGCTACACCTTC. This sequence encodes CASSQDGRGHGYTF. The chain carries TRBV4-2 and TRBJ1-2; 8 bases are shared with TRBD1. The CDR3 extends over 14 amino acids. J lost 6 bases, V lost 0 bases, and 3 bases had no gene match. From germline, CDR1 is LGHNA and CDR2 YNFKEQ.

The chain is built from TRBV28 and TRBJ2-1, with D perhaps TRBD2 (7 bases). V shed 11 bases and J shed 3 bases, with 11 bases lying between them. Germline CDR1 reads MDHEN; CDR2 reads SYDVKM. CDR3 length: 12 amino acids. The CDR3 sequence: CAGGANYNEQFF. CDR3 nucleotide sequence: TGTGCCGGGGGGGCAAACTACAATGAGCAGTTCTTC. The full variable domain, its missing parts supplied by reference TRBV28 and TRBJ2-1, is DVKVTQSSRYLVKRTGEKVFLECVQDMDHENMFWYRQDPGLGLRLIYFSYDVKMKEKGDIPEGYSVSREKKERFSLILESASTNQTSMYLCAGGANYNEQFFGPGTRLTVL.

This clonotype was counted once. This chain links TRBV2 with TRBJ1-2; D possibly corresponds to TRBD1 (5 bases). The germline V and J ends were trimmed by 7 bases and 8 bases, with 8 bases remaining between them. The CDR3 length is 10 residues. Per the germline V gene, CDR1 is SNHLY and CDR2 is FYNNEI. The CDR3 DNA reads TGTGCCAGCAACGGGGACGGCTACACCTTC. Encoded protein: CASNGDGYTF.

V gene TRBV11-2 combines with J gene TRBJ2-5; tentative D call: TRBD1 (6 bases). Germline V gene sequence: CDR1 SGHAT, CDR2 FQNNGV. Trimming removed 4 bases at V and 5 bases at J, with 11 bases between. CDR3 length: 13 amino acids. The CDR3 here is CASSSRGWETQYF. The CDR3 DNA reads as TGTGCCAGCAGCTCCAGGGGATGGGAGACCCAGTACTTC.

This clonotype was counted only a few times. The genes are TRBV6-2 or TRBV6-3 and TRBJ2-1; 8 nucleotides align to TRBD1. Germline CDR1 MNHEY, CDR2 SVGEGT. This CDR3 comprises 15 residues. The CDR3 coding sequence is TGTGTCGCAAACAGGGGGGCCAGCTCCTACAATGAGCAGTTCTTC. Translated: CVANRGASSYNEQFF.

The CDR3 sequence: CASSVRDRGPYEQYF. CDR3 DNA sequence: TGTGCCAGCAGTGTGCGGGACAGGGGACCCTACGAGCAGTACTTC. This chain joins TRBV12-3 or TRBV12-4 and TRBJ2-7; TRBD1 agrees at 10 bases. After removal of 5 bases from V and 2 bases from J, the junction contained 6 bases not matched to a gene. CDR3 length equals 15 residues.

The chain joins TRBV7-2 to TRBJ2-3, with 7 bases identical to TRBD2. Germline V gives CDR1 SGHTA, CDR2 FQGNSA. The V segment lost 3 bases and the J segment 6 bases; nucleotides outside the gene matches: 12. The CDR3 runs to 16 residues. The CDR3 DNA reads TGTGCCAGCAGCTTCCTAAGCGGGGAAATCGTTGATACGCAGTATTTT. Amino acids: CASSFLSGEIVDTQYF.

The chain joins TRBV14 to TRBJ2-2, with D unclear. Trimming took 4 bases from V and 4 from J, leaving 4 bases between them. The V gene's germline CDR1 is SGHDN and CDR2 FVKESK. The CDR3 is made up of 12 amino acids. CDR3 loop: CASSPFTGELFF. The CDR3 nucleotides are TGTGCCAGCAGCCCCTTCACCGGGGAGCTGTTTTTT.

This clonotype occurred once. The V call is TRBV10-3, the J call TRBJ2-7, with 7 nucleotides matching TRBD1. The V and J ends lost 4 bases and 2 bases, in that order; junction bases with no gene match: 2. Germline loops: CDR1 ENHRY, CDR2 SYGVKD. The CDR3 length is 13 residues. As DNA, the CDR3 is TGTGCCATCAGTGGTGGACAGGCCTACGAGCAGTACTTC. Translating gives CAISGGQAYEQYF.

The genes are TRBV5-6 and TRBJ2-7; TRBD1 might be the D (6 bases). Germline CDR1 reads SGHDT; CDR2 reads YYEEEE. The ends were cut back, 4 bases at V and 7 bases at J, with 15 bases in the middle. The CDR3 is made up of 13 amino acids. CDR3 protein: CASSAIRGSEQYF. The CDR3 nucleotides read TGTGCCAGCAGCGCAATTAGGGGGTCGGAGCAGTACTTC.

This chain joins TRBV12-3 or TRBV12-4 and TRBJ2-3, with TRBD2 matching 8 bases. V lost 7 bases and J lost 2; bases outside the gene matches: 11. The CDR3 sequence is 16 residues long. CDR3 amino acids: CASTSGGAGYTDTQYF. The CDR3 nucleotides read TGTGCCAGCACCAGCGGGGGAGCTGGTTACACAGATACGCAGTATTTT.

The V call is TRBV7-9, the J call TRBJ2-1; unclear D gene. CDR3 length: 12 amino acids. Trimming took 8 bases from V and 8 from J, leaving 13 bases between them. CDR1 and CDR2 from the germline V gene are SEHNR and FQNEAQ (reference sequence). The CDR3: CASSSSVHEQFF. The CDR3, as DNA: TGTGCCAGCTCCTCGTCCGTACATGAGCAGTTCTTC. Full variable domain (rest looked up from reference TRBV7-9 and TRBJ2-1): DTGVSQNPRHKITKRGQNVTFRCDPISEHNRLYWYRQTLGQGPEFLTYFQNEAQLEKSRLLSDRFSAERPKGSFSTLEIQRTEQGDSAMYLCASSSSVHEQFFGPGTRLTVL.

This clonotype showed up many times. Written as DNA, the CDR3 is TGTGCCAGCAGATACTCCGGGGCCTCCTACGAGCAGTACTTC. The encoded protein is CASRYSGASYEQYF. The chain recombines TRBV7-2 with TRBJ2-7; D is perhaps TRBD1 or TRBD2 (5 bases each). The CDR3 length is 14 residues. V lost 6 bases to trimming and J lost 0 bases, with 12 bases between them. Germline V lookup: CDR1 SGHTA, CDR2 FQGNSA.

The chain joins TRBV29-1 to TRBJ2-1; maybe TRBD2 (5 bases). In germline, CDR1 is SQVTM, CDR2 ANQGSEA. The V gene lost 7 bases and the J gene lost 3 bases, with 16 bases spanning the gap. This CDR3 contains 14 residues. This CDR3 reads CSGRPSRLYNEQFF. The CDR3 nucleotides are TGCAGCGGTAGACCTAGCCGGCTCTACAATGAGCAGTTCTTC.

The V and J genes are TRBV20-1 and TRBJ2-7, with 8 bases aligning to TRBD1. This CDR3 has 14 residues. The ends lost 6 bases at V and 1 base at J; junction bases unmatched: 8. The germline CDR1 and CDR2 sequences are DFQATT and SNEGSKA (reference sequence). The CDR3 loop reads CSAVRQGFSYEQYF. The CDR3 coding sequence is TGCAGTGCCGTACGACAGGGGTTTTCCTACGAGCAGTACTTC.

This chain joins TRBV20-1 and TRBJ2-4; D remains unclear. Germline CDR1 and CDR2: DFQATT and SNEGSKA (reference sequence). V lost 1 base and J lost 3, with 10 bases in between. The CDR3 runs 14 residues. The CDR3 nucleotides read TGCAGTGCTAGAGTGATTGGATTCAAAAACATTCAGTACTTC. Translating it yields CSARVIGFKNIQYF.

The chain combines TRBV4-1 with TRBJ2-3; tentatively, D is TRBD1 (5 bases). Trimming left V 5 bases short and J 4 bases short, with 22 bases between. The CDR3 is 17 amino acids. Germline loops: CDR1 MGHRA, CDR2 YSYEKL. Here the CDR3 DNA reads TGCGCCAGCAGCGTGGGAAGAAGGTCCCAGGGTGCAGATACGCAGTATTTT. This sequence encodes CASSVGRRSQGADTQYF.

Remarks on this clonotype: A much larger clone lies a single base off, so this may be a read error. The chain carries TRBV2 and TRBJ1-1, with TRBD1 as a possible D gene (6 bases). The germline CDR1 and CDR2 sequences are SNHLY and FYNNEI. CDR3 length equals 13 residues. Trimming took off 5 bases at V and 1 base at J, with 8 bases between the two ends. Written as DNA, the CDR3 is TGTGCCAGCAGTACAGGGAGGAACACTGAAGCTTTCTTT. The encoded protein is CASSTGRNTEAFF.

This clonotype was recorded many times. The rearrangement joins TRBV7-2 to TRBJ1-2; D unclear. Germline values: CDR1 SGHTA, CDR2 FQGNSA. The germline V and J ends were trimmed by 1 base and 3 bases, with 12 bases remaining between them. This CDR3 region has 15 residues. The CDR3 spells CASSLVARFDYGYTF. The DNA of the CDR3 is TGTGCCAGCAGCTTAGTAGCCAGGTTCGACTATGGCTACACCTTC.